This T cell receptor (beta chain) was retrieved from a study of blood T cell repertoires in COVID-19. CDR1 and CDR2 from the germline V gene are SGHAT and FQNNGV. The CDR3 is 13 residues long. After removal of 9 bases from V and 7 bases from J, the junction contained 9 bases not matched to a gene. Using immunoSEQ multiplex PCR, the repertoire was profiled, and TCRdb retains in-frame clones only, with some absent. The repertoire has around 220,000 clones, roughly 82% of them found once; the top ten carry under 5.5%. The genes are TRBV11-2 and TRBJ2-3; TRBD1 aligns across 8 bases. The TCR sequence derives from a woman at least 80 years old with active or convalescent COVID-19. The sample taken for sequencing was peripheral blood. The CDR3 loop reads CASADRGRNTQYF. The CDR3 DNA reads as TGTGCCAGTGCAGACAGGGGAAGAAATACGCAGTATTTT.